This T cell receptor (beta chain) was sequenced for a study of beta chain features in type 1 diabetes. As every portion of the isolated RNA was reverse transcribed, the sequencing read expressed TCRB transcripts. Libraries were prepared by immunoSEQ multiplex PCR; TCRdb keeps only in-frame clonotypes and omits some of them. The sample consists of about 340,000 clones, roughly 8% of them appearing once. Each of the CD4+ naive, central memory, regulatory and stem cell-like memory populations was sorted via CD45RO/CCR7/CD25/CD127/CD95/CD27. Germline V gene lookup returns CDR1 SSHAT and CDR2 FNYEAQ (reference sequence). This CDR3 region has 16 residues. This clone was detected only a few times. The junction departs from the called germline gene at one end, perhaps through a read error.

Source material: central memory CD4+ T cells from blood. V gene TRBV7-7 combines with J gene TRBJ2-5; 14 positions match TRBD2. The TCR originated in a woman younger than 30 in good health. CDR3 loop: CASSPGLAGGKETQYF. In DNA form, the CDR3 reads TGTGCTAGCAGCCCCGGACTAGCGGGAGGAAAAGAGACCCAGTACTTC.